This T cell receptor (beta chain) was found in a study of T cell responses to AZD1222 COVID-19 vaccine. Measured with immunoSEQ multiplex PCR; TCRdb has only the in-frame clones, and not every one. Of 90,000 to 120,000 clones listed, about 90% are singletons. The clonotype comes from an adult in good health. Here the sequenced sample was peripheral blood, taken on day 0 of AZD1222 vaccination.

DNA of the CDR3: TGCAGCGTTGAAGAGGGTTATGGCTACACCTTC. Translating gives CSVEEGYGYTF. The genes are TRBV29-1 and TRBJ1-2; D unresolved. CDR1 SQVTM and CDR2 ANQGSEA come from the germline V gene. CDR3 length: 11 residues. V was cut by 0 bases and J by 5 bases, with 4 bases left in between.